This is a list of T cell receptor beta chains from one sample in a study of T cell clones after liver transplantation. Assay used: immunoSEQ multiplex PCR; TCRdb lists only in-frame clones, some missing. The sample yields nearly 55,000 clones, approximately 88% seen once. The sequencing used CD4+ T cells from blood, collected before liver transplant. The receptor source for this set is a human donor who received a liver transplant. Each CDR3 is given with its conserved first and last residue.

TRBV5-1	TRBJ1-1	CASSPAFF
TRBV19	TRBJ2-2	CASSVGGTGELFF
TRBV28	TRBJ2-7	CASTYGEIYEQYF
TRBV25-1	TRBJ2-7	CASSERTDPYEQYF
TRBV7-2	TRBJ2-5	CASSQAAAGGQTQYF
TRBV4-1	TRBJ2-6	CASSQGMATFSGANVLTF
TRBV6-1	TRBJ2-7	CASSESPTLRAVYEQYF
TRBV11-2	TRBJ1-2	CASSLEAFSYTF
TRBV7-9	TRBJ2-5	CASSFTGYQETQYF
TRBV7-9	TRBJ2-3	CASSLAVVADTQYF
TRBV19	TRBJ1-6	CASSLQPKSGSPLHF
TRBV7-6	TRBJ2-1	CASSATSEQFF
TRBV6-6	TRBJ2-5	CASNLPQETQYF
TRBV15	TRBJ2-7	CATSRSHYEQYF
TRBV2	TRBJ2-2	CASRTGGRTGELFF
TRBV6-5	TRBJ2-3	CASSYYGTLGPDTQYF
TRBV6-5	TRBJ2-3	CASSPRTAPDTQYF
TRBV30	TRBJ2-4	CAWSPLAQLAKNIQYF
TRBV7-2	TRBJ2-7	CASSSVGGTYEQYF
TRBV10-3	TRBJ2-3	CAISEGRRGTDTQYF
TRBV18	TRBJ2-7	CASSPDRGQLEQYF
TRBV5-1	TRBJ2-3	CASSPGQNTDTQYF
TRBV6-5	TRBJ2-5	CASSYYTGGETQYF
TRBV5-1	TRBJ2-7	CASSLGGGANYEQYF
TRBV4-3	TRBJ1-5	CASSQDGNQPQHF
TRBV7-2	TRBJ1-1	CASSLVGSHTEAFF
TRBV7-3	TRBJ1-6	CASSNSGTGNSPLHF
TRBV6-5	TRBJ1-1	CASSYSSRVEAFF
TRBV6-5	TRBJ1-2	CASSPGIDTNYGYTF
TRBV7-2	TRBJ2-5	CASSFLPDRGTETQYF
TRBV19	TRBJ2-1	CASSIDPGRNEQFF
TRBV11-1	TRBJ2-2	CASSRGQGGTGELFF
TRBV6-5	TRBJ1-2	CASSYAGGGYTF
TRBV28	TRBJ2-7	CASIRFGAYEQYF